A selection of T cell receptor beta chains follows, all from one sample in a study of T cell repertoires in cytomegalovirus infection. One entry per CDR3 protein, called by TCRdb with MiXCR from the reads. The sample contains fewer than 300,000 distinct CDR3 sequences, around 25% of which appear only once. Sequences were obtained from PBMCs. The receptors were gathered from a human donor in good health (CMV status not recorded). Some clones in this sample may be carry-over from other donors' samples. Each CDR3 is given with its conserved first and last residue. D genes are given only for firm matches. Only some rows state a clone size, as once, few, many or a class for expanded clones.

d_call	v_call	j_call	clone_size	cdr3_length	cdr3_nt	cdr3_aa
TRBD1	TRBV7-2	TRBJ1-5	-	15	TGTGCCAGCAGCCCGGGACAGGCTAGCAATCAGCCCCAGCATTTT	CASSPGQASNQPQHF
-	TRBV20-1	TRBJ1-2	-	12	TGCAGTGCTAGTAAGGCAGTCTATGGCTACACCTTC	CSASKAVYGYTF
TRBD1	TRBV7-9	TRBJ2-5	many	15	TGTGCCAGCAGCTTAGTGGGGACAGGGGAAGAGACCCAGTACTTC	CASSLVGTGEETQYF
-	TRBV2	TRBJ1-5	-	15	TGTGCCAGCAGTGAAGCCAGACAGTCGAATCAGCCCCAGCATTTT	CASSEARQSNQPQHF
-	TRBV6-1	TRBJ2-2	few	12	TGTGCCAGCAAAGCGAACACCGGGGAGCTGTTTTTT	CASKANTGELFF
-	TRBV27	TRBJ2-5	-	15	TGTGCCAGCAGTTTGAAGGAAAGATACCAAGAGACCCAGTACTTC	CASSLKERYQETQYF
TRBD2	TRBV12-3/TRBV12-4	TRBJ2-2	few	16	TGTGCCAGCAGTTTCAGGAGCGGGGCGGACACCGGGGAGCTGTTTTTT	CASSFRSGADTGELFF
-	TRBV2	TRBJ1-4	many	16	TGTGCCAGCAGTTCTTTTAATACAGACTCCGGCGAAAAACTGTTTTTT	CASSSFNTDSGEKLFF
TRBD1	TRBV29-1	TRBJ2-5	-	14	TGCAGCGTTGTCCTGGGGACAGCGCAAGAGACCCAGTACTTC	CSVVLGTAQETQYF
-	TRBV11-1	TRBJ1-1	many	13	TGTGCCAGCAGCCCCGACCTGAACACTGAAGCTTTCTTT	CASSPDLNTEAFF
-	TRBV10-3	TRBJ2-3	-	14	TGTGCCATCAGTGAAGGTAGCGCCACAGATACGCAGTATTTT	CAISEGSATDTQYF
-	TRBV28	TRBJ1-2	many	15	TGTGCCAGCAGTCCCACCGGACGGGAGTACTATGGCTACACCTTC	CASSPTGREYYGYTF
TRBD2	TRBV27	TRBJ2-7	-	15	TGTGCCAGCAGGGACCCTAGCGGGAGCGCCTACGAGCAGTACTTC	CASRDPSGSAYEQYF
TRBD1	TRBV7-2	TRBJ2-5	-	16	TGTGCCAGCAGCTTAGGTTGGTCAGGGGGCACGGAGACCCAGTACTTC	CASSLGWSGGTETQYF
TRBD2	TRBV6-4	TRBJ2-7	-	16	TGTGCCAGCAGTGACAGGGCCGGGACTAGCTCCTACGAGCAGTACTTC	CASSDRAGTSSYEQYF
-	TRBV6-2/TRBV6-3	TRBJ1-2	-	14	TGTGCCAGCAGCAAGGAACAGGATTGGAGTGGCTACACCTTC	CASSKEQDWSGYTF
-	TRBV7-2	TRBJ1-5	-	15	TGTGCCAGCAGCTTAGTCGGACAGAACAATCAGCCCCAGCATTTT	CASSLVGQNNQPQHF
TRBD2	TRBV5-6	TRBJ2-5	-	14	TGTGCCAGCAGCACTAGCGGGATACCCGAGACCCAGTACTTC	CASSTSGIPETQYF
TRBD2	TRBV7-2	TRBJ2-1	-	15	TGTGCCAGCAGCTCCTGGCTAGCGGGAGCCAATGAGCAGTTCTTC	CASSSWLAGANEQFF
TRBD1	TRBV28	TRBJ1-2	-	13	TGTGCCAGCAGTTCTGACAGGGGCAAGGGCTACACCTTC	CASSSDRGKGYTF
-	TRBV7-8	TRBJ2-5	many	18	TGTGCCAGCAGTTACAATTGGTTGATGGACTCGGGGAAAGAGACCCAGTACTTC	CASSYNWLMDSGKETQYF
-	TRBV6-2/TRBV6-3	TRBJ2-2	-	20	TGTGCCAGCAGTAACCCCCCCCTCCGGACGGCCCTAGCAGGCACCGGGGAGCTGTTTTTT	CASSNPPLRTALAGTGELFF
-	TRBV12-3/TRBV12-4	TRBJ2-1	many	16	TGTGCCAGCAGTTTAATGGCTCCTCCACCCTACAATGAGCAGTTCTTC	CASSLMAPPPYNEQFF
-	TRBV15	TRBJ1-5	-	12	TGTGCCACCAGCAGAGACTATCAGCCCCAGCATTTT	CATSRDYQPQHF
-	TRBV24-1	TRBJ1-5	-	12	TGTGCCACCAGTGACGGCCCTCGTCCCCAGCATTTT	CATSDGPRPQHF
TRBD2	TRBV5-1	TRBJ2-3	-	17	TGCGCCAGCAGCCTAGATCGCAGCGGGGCCAACCCAGATACGCAGTATTTT	CASSLDRSGANPDTQYF
-	TRBV7-9	TRBJ2-5	many	14	TGTGCCAGCAGCTTGGGCAGAACTCAAGAGACCCAGTACTTC	CASSLGRTQETQYF
TRBD2	TRBV29-1	TRBJ2-7	once	13	TGCAGCGTTCGGACTAGCGGGGCCTACGAGCAGTACTTC	CSVRTSGAYEQYF
TRBD1	TRBV11-2	TRBJ2-5	few	16	TGTGCCAGCAGACCAACGCCCGGGACAGGCGGAGAGACCCAGTACTTC	CASRPTPGTGGETQYF
-	TRBV7-8	TRBJ1-5	many	16	TGTGCCAGCAGCCTAGGGCAGGGATATAGCAATCAGCCCCAGCATTTT	CASSLGQGYSNQPQHF
-	TRBV4-1	TRBJ2-7	once	13	TGCGCCAGCAGCCAAGTACAGTCCTACGAGCAGTACTTC	CASSQVQSYEQYF
TRBD2	TRBV23-1	TRBJ2-3	-	17	TGCGCCAGCAGTCCCTCCGGGAGGGTCTCTGGCACAGATACGCAGTATTTT	CASSPSGRVSGTDTQYF
-	TRBV12-3/TRBV12-4	TRBJ1-2	-	12	TGTGCCAGCAGTTTACTGGAGCTTGGCTACACCTTC	CASSLLELGYTF
TRBD2	TRBV5-1	TRBJ2-5	few	15	TGCGCCAGCAGCTTGTCTTCTAGCGGGACGGAGACCCAGTACTTC	CASSLSSSGTETQYF
-	TRBV12-3/TRBV12-4	TRBJ2-5	-	12	TGTGCCAGCAGTACAATGGGTGAGACCCAGTACTTC	CASSTMGETQYF
-	TRBV11-2	TRBJ1-3	few	15	TGTGCCAGCAGGGACGACAAGTTCTCTGGAAACACCATATATTTT	CASRDDKFSGNTIYF
-	TRBV19	TRBJ2-7	-	14	TGTGCCAGTAAGGGGACGAAGCCCTCCTACGAGCAGTACTTC	CASKGTKPSYEQYF
-	TRBV7-2	TRBJ1-4	-	13	TGTGCCAGCAGCTCCTCCTCTGGGGAAAAACTGTTTTTT	CASSSSSGEKLFF
TRBD1	TRBV19	TRBJ1-4	few	12	TGTGCCACGGGGGACAGGGTTGAAAAACTGTTTTTT	CATGDRVEKLFF
-	TRBV12-3/TRBV12-4	TRBJ1-5	-	13	TGTGCCACGAACCGGGGGGCTAATCAGCCCCAGCATTTT	CATNRGANQPQHF
-	TRBV12-3/TRBV12-4	TRBJ1-2	-	13	TGTGCCAGCACCCCGTCCAGGGCCCATGGCTACACCTTC	CASTPSRAHGYTF
TRBD2	TRBV11-3	TRBJ2-7	-	18	TGTGCCAGCAGCTCGGGACTAGCGGGAGGGCCACTCAATTCCGAGCATTACTTC	CASSSGLAGGPLNSEHYF
-	TRBV6-1	TRBJ1-1	-	13	TGTGCCAGCAGTGAACAACCAAACACTGAAGCTTTCTTT	CASSEQPNTEAFF
-	TRBV15	TRBJ2-1	-	18	TGTGCCACCAGCAGAGATCGCGCGTGGCTGACCTCCTACAATGAGCAGTTCTTC	CATSRDRAWLTSYNEQFF
TRBD2	TRBV27	TRBJ2-5	-	14	TGTGCCAGCAGTCGGGACTACCCACAAGAGACCCAGTACTTC	CASSRDYPQETQYF
TRBD1	TRBV7-8	TRBJ1-2	many	16	TGTGCCAGCAGCTACACCGGGACAGGGGAAAACTATGGCTACACCTTC	CASSYTGTGENYGYTF
-	TRBV25-1	TRBJ2-6	once	17	TGTGCCAGCAGTGAATCCCGGGGACCTAGCGGGGCCAACGTCCTGACTTTC	CASSESRGPSGANVLTF
TRBD1	TRBV6-1	TRBJ1-1	many	15	TGTGCCAGCAGTTCCCTCGACAGGGTGAACACTGAAGCTTTCTTT	CASSSLDRVNTEAFF
-	TRBV6-5	TRBJ1-2	-	15	TGTGCCAGCAGTTACTCTTTTCGGGGAACTGGGGGCTACACCTTC	CASSYSFRGTGGYTF
-	TRBV6-2/TRBV6-3	TRBJ2-7	many	15	TGTGCCAGCAGTTCTCTCGGAAAAGCGCCCTACGAGCAGTACTTC	CASSSLGKAPYEQYF
-	TRBV19	TRBJ2-7	-	12	TGTGCCAGTAGTTCCCCCCGAGACGAGCAGTACTTC	CASSSPRDEQYF
TRBD1	TRBV6-2/TRBV6-3	TRBJ1-3	-	16	TGTGCCAGCAGCAGCCGGGACAGGGGTTCTGGAAACACCATATATTTT	CASSSRDRGSGNTIYF
TRBD2	TRBV20-1	TRBJ2-3	few	15	TGCAGTGCATCCGCCGGGACTAGCGGGGCAGATACGCAGTATTTT	CSASAGTSGADTQYF
TRBD1	TRBV7-9	TRBJ1-1	many	14	TGTGCCAGCAGCAGACAGGGGACGAACACTGAAGCTTTCTTT	CASSRQGTNTEAFF
-	TRBV15	TRBJ2-3	-	13	TGTGCCACCAGCATGGGGGGGCAAGATACGCAGTATTTT	CATSMGGQDTQYF
TRBD2	TRBV3-1	TRBJ2-1	-	16	TGTGCCAGCAGCCAAGTGACTAGCGGGAGGTACAATGAGCAGTTCTTC	CASSQVTSGRYNEQFF
-	TRBV7-2	TRBJ2-7	many	13	TGTGCCAGCAGCACACAATACAGCGACGAGCAGTACTTC	CASSTQYSDEQYF
-	TRBV7-9	TRBJ2-3	many	15	TGTGCCAGCAGCTTATTGGGGCAGACCACAGATACGCAGTATTTT	CASSLLGQTTDTQYF